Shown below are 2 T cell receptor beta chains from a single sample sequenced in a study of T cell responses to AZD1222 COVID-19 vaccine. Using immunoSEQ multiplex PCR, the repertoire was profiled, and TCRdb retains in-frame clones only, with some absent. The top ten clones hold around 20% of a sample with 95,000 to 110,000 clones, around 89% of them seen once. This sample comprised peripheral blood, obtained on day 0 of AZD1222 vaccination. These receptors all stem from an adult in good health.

The CDR3 loop reads CASSLTADQPQHF. The DNA of the CDR3 is TGCGCCAGCAGCCTTACAGCGGATCAGCCCCAGCATTTT. The V call is TRBV5-1, the J call TRBJ1-5; no definite D call. Trimming took 4 bases from V and 5 from J, leaving 10 bases between them. Germline lookup yields CDR1 SGHRS and CDR2 YFSETQ. CDR3 length: 13 residues. The full variable domain, completed using reference TRBV5-1 and TRBJ1-5, is KAGVTQTPRYLIKTRGQQVTLSCSPISGHRSVSWYQQTPGQGLQFLFEYFSETQRNKGNFPGRFSGRQFSNSRSEMNVSTLELGDSALYLCASSLTADQPQHFGDGTRLSIL.

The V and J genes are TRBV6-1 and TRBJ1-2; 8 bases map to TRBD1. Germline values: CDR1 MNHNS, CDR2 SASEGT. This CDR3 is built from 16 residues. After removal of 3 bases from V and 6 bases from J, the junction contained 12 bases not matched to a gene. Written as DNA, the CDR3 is TGTGCCAGCAGTGACTACGTGACAGGGGTAGTGGATGGCTACACCTTC. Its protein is CASSDYVTGVVDGYTF.